Below, 32 T cell receptor beta chains from the same sample are listed, as sequenced in a study of T cell responses to AZD1222 COVID-19 vaccine. Profiling relied on immunoSEQ multiplex PCR, and the TCRdb table lists in-frame clones only, not all of them. The sample records more than 85,000 clones, approximately 87% being singletons. Sequencing used peripheral blood, obtained on day 0 of AZD1222 vaccination. These TCRs come from an adult in good health.

In its sample, this clone was seen a few times. V usage is TRBV30 and J usage is TRBJ1-6; 8 bases are shared with TRBD1. V lost 3 bases to trimming and J lost 8 bases; unmatched junction nucleotides: 9. Germline loops: CDR1 GTSNPN, CDR2 SVGIG (reference sequence). The CDR3 runs 15 residues. The CDR3 DNA reads as TGTGCCTGGAGAAGACAGGGGATACGGGATTCACCCCTCCACTTT. It encodes CAWRRQGIRDSPLHF.

The V call is TRBV7-2, the J call TRBJ1-5; D gene unclear. The CDR3 is made up of 15 amino acids. Per germline, CDR1 SGHTA and CDR2 FQGNSA. Between the trimmed V and J ends, which lost 5 bases and 0 bases, there was a span of 11 bases. The CDR3 bases are TGTGCCAGCAGCCTGTTTGACTATAGCAATCAGCCCCAGCATTTT. Residues: CASSLFDYSNQPQHF.

The chain has TRBV5-4 and TRBJ2-5; D tentatively reads TRBD1 or TRBD2 (6 bases each). The CDR3 covers 15 residues. The germline CDR1 and CDR2 sequences are SGHNT and YYREEE (reference sequence). Trimming shortened V by 2 bases and J by 3 bases, and 14 bases separated the two germline ends. The CDR3 nucleotides are TGTGCCAGCAGCTTACCCGGGGGCACCAAAGAGACCCAGTACTTC. It translates to CASSLPGGTKETQYF.

V gene TRBV18 combines with J gene TRBJ2-3, with 9 bases that match TRBD1. The length of the CDR3 is 17 residues. In germline, CDR1 is KGHSH, CDR2 LQKENI. V gave up 1 base and J gave up 4 bases; unmatched junction bases: 9. The CDR3 nucleotides are TGTGCCAGCTCACCACTCTCCGGGACAGGGAGGGCAGATACGCAGTATTTT. Translating it yields CASSPLSGTGRADTQYF.

This clone was counted once. The V call is TRBV5-1, the J call TRBJ1-6, with 8 bases aligning to TRBD1. The CDR3 contains 15 residues. Germline V lookup: CDR1 SGHRS, CDR2 YFSETQ. The J segment lost 8 bases and the V segment lost 4 bases, leaving 8 bases of the junction unmatched. The CDR3 here is CASSARTGMDSPLHF. In nucleotides, the CDR3 is TGCGCCAGCAGCGCCAGGACAGGGATGGATTCACCCCTCCACTTT.

The J gene is TRBJ1-2, the V gene TRBV5-6; 8 bases match TRBD1. CDR3 length: 11 residues. Germline V lookup: CDR1 SGHDT, CDR2 YYEEEE. The V segment lost 1 base and the J segment 13 bases; nucleotides outside the gene matches: 3. CDR3 sequence (DNA): TGTGCCAGCAGCTTGCAGGGGGCTTTCACCTTC. Translating gives CASSLQGAFTF.

The rearrangement uses TRBV19 and TRBJ2-3, with TRBD1 as a possible D gene (6 bases). This CDR3 is 14 amino acids long. Germline V CDR1 and CDR2: LNHDA, SQIVND (reference sequence). Trimming took off 8 bases at V and 6 bases at J, with 18 bases between the two ends. The CDR3 sequence is CASARQVIRDTQYF. The CDR3 nucleotides read TGTGCCAGTGCGAGACAGGTGATACGTGATACGCAGTATTTT.

This clone turned up a few times. This sequence joins TRBV7-2 and TRBJ2-1, with a tentative D call TRBD1 (5 bases). Trimming shortened V by 2 bases and J by 7 bases, and 12 bases separated the two germline ends. CDR3 length: 14 amino acids. From germline, CDR1 is SGHTA and CDR2 FQGNSA. This chain's CDR3 is CASSLSRGRNEQFF. The CDR3 nucleotides are TGTGCCAGCAGCTTATCAAGGGGAAGGAATGAGCAGTTCTTC. The variable domain in full, completed from reference TRBV7-2 and TRBJ2-1, reads GAGVSQSPSNKVTEKGKDVELRCDPISGHTALYWYRQSLGQGLEFLIYFQGNSAPDKSGLPSDRFSAERTGGSVSTLTIQRTQQEDSAVYLCASSLSRGRNEQFFGPGTRLTVL.

The chain carries TRBV4-3 and TRBJ2-4; D gene unclear. Germline V CDR1 and CDR2: LGHNA, YSLEER. V gave up 0 bases and J gave up 7 bases, with 13 bases separating them. The CDR3 spans 15 residues. CDR3 residues: CASSQDYTVGNIQYF. CDR3 nucleotide sequence: TGCGCCAGCAGCCAAGACTACACCGTCGGGAACATTCAGTACTTC.

In the case of this clone: A read error may produce the germline difference seen at one junction end. The CDR3 DNA reads as TGTGCCTGCAGCCTCCTTAACAATTCACCCCTCCACTTT. Translated: CACSLLNNSPLHF. This rearrangement joins TRBV3-1 (or the pseudogene TRBV3-2) to TRBJ1-6; D remains unclear. The CDR3 is made up of 13 amino acids. Germline-derived CDR1 and CDR2 are LGHDT and YNNKEL (reference sequence).

The chain uses TRBV11-2 and TRBJ2-1, with a possible D match to TRBD2 (5 bases). Trimming stripped 1 base from V and 2 bases from J, with 15 bases between. The CDR3 totals 17 residues. Germline CDR1 reads SGHAT; CDR2 reads FQNNGV. CDR3 nucleotide sequence: TGTGCCAGCAGCTTAGCCCTCCGGGATCCCCCCTACAATGAGCAGTTCTTC. This sequence encodes CASSLALRDPPYNEQFF. The variable domain in full, completed from reference TRBV11-2 and TRBJ2-1, reads EAGVAQSPRYKIIEKRQSVAFWCNPISGHATLYWYQQILGQGPKLLIQFQNNGVVDDSQLPKDRFSAERLKGVDSTLKIQPAKLEDSAVYLCASSLALRDPPYNEQFFGPGTRLTVL.

The chain combines TRBV5-4 with TRBJ2-3; D possibly matches TRBD1 or TRBD2 (6 bases each). Germline V lookup: CDR1 SGHNT, CDR2 YYREEE (reference sequence). CDR3 length equals 15 residues. Trimming left V 4 bases short and J 5 bases short, with 17 bases between. CDR3 sequence: CASSRGAGAGDTQYF. CDR3 sequence (DNA): TGTGCCAGCAGCCGCGGGGCAGGGGCAGGAGATACGCAGTATTTT.

CDR3 in DNA: TGTGCCAGCAGTTACTCAATCAGGGTGGCCCGTAACAATGAGCAGTTCTTC. Protein sequence: CASSYSIRVARNNEQFF. The rearrangement joins TRBV6-2 or TRBV6-3 to TRBJ2-1; D possibly corresponds to TRBD1 (5 bases). Germline CDR1 reads MNHEY; CDR2 reads SVGEGT. V was shortened by 0 bases and J by 5 bases, with 17 bases between the two germline ends. The CDR3 runs 17 residues.

The chain joins TRBV6-6 to TRBJ1-5; D is undetermined. V lost 0 bases to trimming and J lost 8 bases, with 5 bases between them. This CDR3 contains 12 residues. Germline V gene data show CDR1 as MNHNY and CDR2 as SVGAGI (reference sequence). In DNA form, the CDR3 reads TGTGCCAGCAGTTACTCGAGGGAGCCCCAGCATTTT. Its protein product is CASSYSREPQHF.

The V call is TRBV28, the J call TRBJ1-1, with TRBD1 matching 10 bases. V gave up 5 bases and J gave up 1 base; unmatched junction bases: 7. This CDR3 has 16 residues. CDR1 is MDHEN, CDR2 SYDVKM, per germline. CDR3 protein: CASSPDRGLENTEAFF. The CDR3 DNA sequence: TGTGCCAGCAGTCCCGACAGGGGGCTAGAGAACACTGAAGCTTTCTTT.

This chain joins TRBV7-2 and TRBJ2-5; no reliable D call. This CDR3 is 14 amino acids long. Germline V gene data show CDR1 as SGHTA and CDR2 as FQGNSA. The ends were cut back, 5 bases at V and 0 bases at J, with 10 bases in the middle. DNA of the CDR3: TGTGCCAGCAGCGTTAACGGGCACCAAGAGACCCAGTACTTC. It specifies CASSVNGHQETQYF.

This chain joins TRBV5-4 and TRBJ2-3; D ambiguous. The CDR3 is 13 amino acids. Trimming took off 1 base at V and 1 base at J, with 4 bases between the two ends. The germline CDR1 and CDR2 sequences are SGHNT and YYREEE (reference sequence). The CDR3 coding sequence is TGTGCCAGCAGCTTGAAGGGCACAGATACGCAGTATTTT. It yields the protein CASSLKGTDTQYF.

This clone was seen more than once but under ten times. V usage is TRBV9 and J usage is TRBJ1-4, with D maybe TRBD1 (5 bases). Per germline, CDR1 SGDLS and CDR2 YYNGEE. The CDR3 contains 14 residues. V dropped 3 bases and J dropped 7 bases, with 13 bases sitting between them. CDR3 nucleotide sequence: TGTGCCAGCAGCGCTTCGGGGCTAAGTGAAAAACTGTTTTTT. It specifies CASSASGLSEKLFF.

CDR3 amino acids: CASTKQAAEAFF. In DNA form, the CDR3 reads TGTGCCAGCACAAAACAGGCGGCTGAAGCTTTCTTT. The chain combines TRBV7-9 with TRBJ1-1; a possible D gene is TRBD1 (5 bases). Germline V gene sequence: CDR1 SEHNR, CDR2 FQNEAQ (reference sequence). V lost 7 bases to trimming and J lost 6 bases, with 12 bases between them. The CDR3 contains 12 residues.

This chain connects TRBV20-1 to TRBJ2-3, with 11 bases lining up with TRBD1. The CDR3 is 16 residues long. Germline loops: CDR1 DFQATT, CDR2 SNEGSKA (reference sequence). V was clipped by 3 bases and J by 7 bases; unmatched bases: 12. CDR3 in DNA: TGCAGTGCTAGTCCCTTGGACAGGGGGCTTGGGAATACGCAGTATTTT. This codes for CSASPLDRGLGNTQYF.

The rearrangement joins TRBV6-2 or TRBV6-3 to TRBJ2-1; 8 nucleotides line up with TRBD2. Germline-derived CDR1 and CDR2 are MNHEY and SVGEGT. Unmatched junction bases numbered 3, after V lost 5 bases and J lost 3 bases. The CDR3 has 14 amino acids. The DNA for the CDR3 is TGTGCCAGCAGTACTAGCGGCGACTACAATGAGCAGTTCTTC. Amino acids: CASSTSGDYNEQFF.

V gene TRBV14 combines with J gene TRBJ1-1; possibly TRBD1 for D (5 bases). Trimming removed 8 bases at V and 0 bases at J, with 10 bases between. CDR1 is SGHDN, CDR2 FVKESK, per germline. CDR3 length: 13 amino acids. CDR3 sequence: CASSKGLNTEAFF. Written as DNA, the CDR3 is TGTGCCAGCTCGAAGGGACTGAACACTGAAGCTTTCTTT.

The chain has TRBV4-2 and TRBJ2-7; D is uncertain. The V end lost 2 bases, the J end lost 3 bases, and 14 bases lay between the germline ends. This CDR3 is built from 15 residues. Germline V lookup: CDR1 LGHNA, CDR2 YNFKEQ. DNA for the CDR3: TGTGCCAGCAGCCAAAATCAGGCGGACGTCTACGAGCAGTACTTC. This gives the protein CASSQNQADVYEQYF.

The chain has TRBV11-2 and TRBJ1-5; D perhaps matches TRBD1 (6 bases). Germline V CDR1 and CDR2: SGHAT, FQNNGV. This CDR3 region has 15 residues. Trimming left V 0 bases short and J 4 bases short, with 10 bases between. CDR3 region: CASSLDGGPNQPQHF. The CDR3 DNA reads TGTGCCAGCAGCTTAGATGGGGGCCCAAATCAGCCCCAGCATTTT. The complete variable domain, with remaining parts taken from reference TRBV11-2 and TRBJ1-5, reads EAGVAQSPRYKIIEKRQSVAFWCNPISGHATLYWYQQILGQGPKLLIQFQNNGVVDDSQLPKDRFSAERLKGVDSTLKIQPAKLEDSAVYLCASSLDGGPNQPQHFGDGTRLSIL.

The sample holds a few counts of this clone. The chain uses TRBV29-1 and TRBJ2-7; perhaps TRBD1 as D (5 bases). V was shortened by 3 bases and J by 7 bases, with 13 bases between the two germline ends. The length of the CDR3 is 12 residues. The germline CDR1 and CDR2 sequences are SQVTM and ANQGSEA. The CDR3 region is CSVDPGLGEQYF. The DNA of the CDR3 is TGCAGCGTTGACCCAGGGTTGGGAGAGCAGTACTTC.

The chain joins TRBV7-6 to TRBJ2-1; perhaps TRBD1 as D (5 bases). The CDR3 is 14 residues long. Germline assignment: CDR1 SGHVS and CDR2 FNYEAQ. Trimming left V 1 base short and J 7 bases short, with 11 bases between. The CDR3: CASSLVRVGNEQFF. CDR3 in DNA: TGTGCCAGCAGCTTAGTCAGGGTTGGTAATGAGCAGTTCTTC. The variable domain in full, completed from reference TRBV7-6 and TRBJ2-1, reads GAGVSQSPRYKVTKRGQDVALRCDPISGHVSLYWYRQALGQGPEFLTYFNYEAQQDKSGLPNDRFSAERPEGSISTLTIQRTEQRDSAMYRCASSLVRVGNEQFFGPGTRLTVL.

This clone came up once. This rearrangement joins TRBV4-2 to TRBJ2-3; 8 positions match TRBD2. Germline-derived CDR1 and CDR2 are LGHNA and YNFKEQ. The CDR3 is made up of 17 amino acids. The trim removed 3 bases at V and 5 bases at J, leaving 13 bases unmatched. The CDR3 here is CASSHQAAGGPEDTQYF. CDR3 DNA: TGTGCCAGCAGCCACCAGGCGGCGGGGGGCCCGGAAGATACGCAGTATTTT.

This sequence joins TRBV29-1 and TRBJ2-1, with D perhaps TRBD1 (6 bases). Germline CDR1 reads SQVTM; CDR2 reads ANQGSEA. The CDR3 runs 15 residues. Trimming removed 7 bases at V and 0 bases at J, with 16 bases between. This CDR3 reads CSAPTGSSSYNEQFF. The CDR3 DNA sequence: TGCAGCGCACCGACAGGTTCTAGCTCCTACAATGAGCAGTTCTTC.

In this sample, this clone turned up a few times. The rearrangement links TRBV5-1 to TRBJ2-3; 7 nucleotides agree with TRBD2. Germline assignment: CDR1 SGHRS and CDR2 YFSETQ. This CDR3 has 16 amino acids. After removal of 3 bases from V and 1 base from J, the junction contained 8 bases not matched to a gene. The CDR3 nucleotides read TGCGCCAGCAGCTCGTTTGGGGGGGTACGCACAGATACGCAGTATTTT. Translating gives CASSSFGGVRTDTQYF.

The chain couples TRBV27 to TRBJ1-4; a weak D match, TRBD1 (6 bases). Germline values: CDR1 MNHEY, CDR2 SMNVEV (reference sequence). Trimming removed 6 bases from V and 6 bases from J, with 20 bases in between. The CDR3 spans 16 residues. CDR3 region: CASRSIFVPGDEKLFF. The CDR3 coding sequence is TGTGCCAGCAGGTCTATATTTGTCCCAGGGGATGAAAAACTGTTTTTT.

The genes are TRBV7-2 and TRBJ2-2; D is possibly TRBD2 (6 bases). V was trimmed by 1 base and J by 1 base, leaving 10 bases between them. CDR1 is SGHTA and CDR2 is FQGNSA in the germline V gene. The CDR3 loop spans 16 amino acids. The CDR3 nucleotides read TGTGCCAGCAGCTTAGTTTCCGGGGGGAACACCGGGGAGCTGTTTTTT. It translates to CASSLVSGGNTGELFF.

This clone showed up just a few times. This chain connects TRBV19 to TRBJ2-1; 8 positions agree with TRBD2. The CDR3 covers 14 residues. Germline V gives CDR1 LNHDA, CDR2 SQIVND (reference sequence). The junction had 3 bases not matched to a gene; V was cut back by 4 bases and J by 4 bases. CDR3 nucleotides: TGTGCCAGTAGTAACGGCGGGGGGTACAATGAGCAGTTCTTC. This translates into CASSNGGGYNEQFF.